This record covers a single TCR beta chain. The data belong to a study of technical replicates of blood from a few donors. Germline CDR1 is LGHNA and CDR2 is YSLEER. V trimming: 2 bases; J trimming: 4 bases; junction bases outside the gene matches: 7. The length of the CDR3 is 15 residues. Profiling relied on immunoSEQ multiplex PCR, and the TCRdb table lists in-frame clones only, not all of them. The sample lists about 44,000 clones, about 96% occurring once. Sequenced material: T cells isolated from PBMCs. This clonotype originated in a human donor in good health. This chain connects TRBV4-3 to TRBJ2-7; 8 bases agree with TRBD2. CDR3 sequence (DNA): TGCGCCAGCAGCCAATTATCGGGCGGGAGGTACGAGCAGTACTTC. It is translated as CASSQLSGGRYEQYF.